This T cell receptor beta chain is drawn from a study of T cells in Graves' hyperthyroidism and ophthalmopathy. From RNA transcripts, TCR beta CDR3 regions were amplified. A first-round RT-PCR of the TCR CDR3 used the HTBI primer set. MiXCR, run by TCRdb on the multiplex PCR reads, gives a single entry per CDR3 protein. The table records approximately 600,000 distinct CDR3 sequences, roughly 20% of them present only once. Between the trimmed V and J ends, which lost 0 bases and 0 bases, there was a span of 6 bases. The CDR3 covers 15 residues. Germline V gives CDR1 ENHRY, CDR2 SYGVKD. Sequencing used blood. The chain employs TRBV10-3 and TRBJ2-4; a weak D match, TRBD1 (6 bases). The sequence derives from a man aged 30 to 45 with Graves' ophthalmopathy. The CDR3 spells CAISESDRAKNIQYF. In DNA, the CDR3 is TGTGCCATCAGTGAGTCGGACAGAGCCAAAAACATTCAGTACTTC.